These 26 T cell receptor beta chains share one sample of origin, sequenced in a study of cytomegalovirus exposure and HLA in healthy donors. With 60 Vbeta and 13 Jbeta primers, the PCR was carried out. Generated by immunoSEQ multiplex PCR, the TCRdb table keeps only in-frame clones and is missing some. The repertoire has 150,000 to 200,000 clones, 70% to 85% of them found once; the top ten carry around 2.2%. The sample comprised PBMCs. The receptors originated from a man aged 45-65 years in good health and CMV-seropositive.

The V gene is TRBV6-4, the J gene TRBJ2-3; 7 nucleotides line up with TRBD2. Germline CDR1 MRHNA, CDR2 SNTAGT. The CDR3 has 16 residues. The trim removed 0 bases at V and 2 bases at J, leaving 5 bases unmatched. Written as DNA, the CDR3 is TGTGCCAGCAGTGACTCTGGGCGGGAGCTCACAGATACGCAGTATTTT. It encodes CASSDSGRELTDTQYF.

The rearrangement uses TRBV5-1 and TRBJ1-4, with D possibly TRBD1 on 6 matching bases. V was pared by 4 bases and J by 7 bases, with 17 bases between. The CDR3 loop spans 15 amino acids. CDR1 and CDR2 (germline): SGHRS, YFSETQ. CDR3 residues: CASSLGAISIEKLFF. The CDR3 region has the DNA TGCGCCAGCAGCCTGGGGGCTATCAGTATTGAAAAACTGTTTTTT.

The CDR3 nucleotides are TGTGCCAGCAGCCGGTTCCCGACCTACGAGCAGTACTTC. Its translation is CASSRFPTYEQYF. This chain uses TRBV9 with TRBJ2-7; D gene uncertain. This CDR3 contains 13 residues. Trimming cost V 4 bases and J 2 bases, with 10 bases left between them. Germline loops: CDR1 SGDLS, CDR2 YYNGEE.

This clone was observed a handful of times. The J gene is TRBJ1-1, the V gene TRBV25-1; no clear D gene. Trimming removed 3 bases at V and 3 bases at J, with 11 bases between. Germline CDR1 reads MGHDK; CDR2 reads SYGVNS. The CDR3 covers 14 residues. This CDR3 is CASSDWEEDTEAFF. The CDR3, as DNA: TGTGCCAGCAGTGATTGGGAGGAGGACACTGAAGCTTTCTTT.

In nucleotides, the CDR3 is TGCAGCGTTGCGACAGCCCCCTACGAGCAGTACTTC. It yields the protein CSVATAPYEQYF. V and J are TRBV29-1 and TRBJ2-7, with D possibly TRBD1 on 5 matching bases. The V gene's germline CDR1 is SQVTM and CDR2 ANQGSEA. CDR3 length: 12 residues. V dropped 4 bases and J dropped 2 bases, with 9 bases sitting between them.

The chain employs TRBV9 and TRBJ2-3; 12 bases are a match to TRBD2. The CDR3 is 17 amino acids. Unmatched junction bases numbered 8, after V lost 0 bases and J lost 6 bases. Germline V gives CDR1 SGDLS, CDR2 YYNGEE. CDR3 sequence reads: CASSVVLAGGDVDTQYF. DNA of the CDR3: TGTGCCAGCAGCGTAGTTCTAGCGGGGGGGGACGTGGATACGCAGTATTTT.

Note on this clone: Other nucleotide sequences in the sample specify the same CDR3. The chain combines TRBV9 with TRBJ2-5, with D perhaps matching TRBD2 (5 bases). V lost 4 bases and J 12 bases, leaving 16 bases between the germline ends. The CDR3 has 12 residues. Germline CDR1 reads SGDLS; CDR2 reads YYNGEE. The CDR3 region has the DNA TGTGCCAGCAGCCCCCCCTCCGGGATCAAGTACTTC. It codes for CASSPPSGIKYF.

The rearrangement links TRBV30 to TRBJ1-1, with no clear D. V was cut by 0 bases and J by 4 bases, with 6 bases left in between. This CDR3 has 12 amino acids. Germline lookup yields CDR1 GTSNPN and CDR2 SVGIG (reference sequence). The chain's CDR3 is CAWSVTVTEAFF. The CDR3 nucleotides read TGTGCCTGGAGTGTAACGGTCACTGAAGCTTTCTTT.

The chain is built from TRBV4-1 and TRBJ2-5; D gene unclear. The CDR3 length is 15 residues. The germline gives CDR1 MGHRA, CDR2 YSYEKL. The V and J ends lost 0 bases and 4 bases respectively, with 12 bases between them. Here the CDR3 DNA reads TGCGCCAGCAGCCAAGATGGCCGAGGCCGAGAGACCCAGTACTTC. Its protein product is CASSQDGRGRETQYF.

This clone was recorded only once. CDR3 sequence (DNA): TGTGCCAGCAGTTCCCGTCCGAGAGGAACTAATGAAAAACTGTTTTTT. Amino acid sequence: CASSSRPRGTNEKLFF. This rearrangement joins TRBV2 to TRBJ1-4; D remains unclear. V dropped 5 bases and J dropped 1 base, with 14 bases sitting between them. The CDR3 has 16 residues. Germline values: CDR1 SNHLY, CDR2 FYNNEI.

The V and J genes are TRBV6-5 and TRBJ1-4; 7 bases line up with TRBD1. Trimming at V came to 2 bases and at J to 5 bases, leaving 2 bases not matched to a gene. Germline V gene lookup returns CDR1 MNHEY and CDR2 SVGAGI. This CDR3 has 14 residues. CDR3 amino acids: CASSYGTVNEKLFF. In DNA, the CDR3 is TGTGCCAGCAGTTACGGGACAGTCAATGAAAAACTGTTTTTT.

This clone was seen a few times. The CDR3 protein is CASSMAGRRMDTIYF. The CDR3 DNA reads as TGTGCCAGTAGTATGGCGGGACGGCGGATGGACACCATATATTTT. The chain is built from TRBV19 and TRBJ1-3; a weak D match, TRBD1 (5 bases). V was trimmed by 3 bases and J by 8 bases, leaving 17 bases between them. The length of the CDR3 is 15 residues. In germline, CDR1 is LNHDA, CDR2 SQIVND (reference sequence).

This chain's CDR3 is CAWSAGLEKLFF. In DNA form, the CDR3 reads TGTGCCTGGAGTGCCGGTCTTGAAAAACTGTTTTTT. The chain uses TRBV30 and TRBJ1-4; no reliable D call. Germline CDR1 is GTSNPN and CDR2 is SVGIG (reference sequence). V gave up 1 base and J gave up 7 bases, with 7 bases separating them. The length of the CDR3 is 12 residues. The variable domain in full, with the rest retrieved from reference TRBV30 and TRBJ1-4, is SQTIHQWPATLVQPVGSPLSLECTVEGTSNPNLYWYRQAAGRGLQLLFYSVGIGQISSEVPQNLSASRPQDRQFILSSKKLLLSDSGFYLCAWSAGLEKLFFGSGTQLSVL.

The chain is built from TRBV7-8 and TRBJ1-4; a possible D gene is TRBD1 (6 bases). Per the germline V gene, CDR1 is SGHVS and CDR2 is FQNEAQ. This CDR3 has 15 residues. V dropped 5 bases and J dropped 7 bases, with 17 bases sitting between them. In DNA, the CDR3 is TGTGCCAGCAGCAAACCGGGCCTAGGGGGTGAAAAACTGTTTTTT. As protein: CASSKPGLGGEKLFF.

The rearrangement links TRBV14 to TRBJ2-1; no reliable D call. Germline V lookup: CDR1 SGHDN, CDR2 FVKESK. V shed 3 bases and J shed 2 bases, with 2 bases lying between them. The CDR3 is 12 amino acids. The CDR3 here is CASSHAYNEQFF. CDR3 DNA sequence: TGTGCCAGCAGCCACGCCTACAATGAGCAGTTCTTC.

The table lists this clone with a few counts. One end of the junction is discordant with germline, which a read error may explain. The rearrangement uses TRBV19 and TRBJ1-1, with 8 bases that match TRBD1. This CDR3 spans 14 amino acids. From germline, CDR1 is LNHDA and CDR2 SQIVND (reference sequence). The CDR3 DNA follows: TGTGCTAGTAGTCCTACAGGGGGGCAGACTGAAGCTTTCTTT. It encodes CASSPTGGQTEAFF. The entire variable domain, with the rest obtained from reference TRBV19 and TRBJ1-1, is as follows: DGGITQSPKYLFRKEGQNVTLSCEQNLNHDAMYWYRQDPGQGLRLIYYSQIVNDFQKGDIAEGYSVSREKKESFPLTVTSAQKNPTAFYLCASSPTGGQTEAFFGQGTRLTVV.

The CDR3 sequence: CASSLGASGVLDTQYF. The DNA of the CDR3 is TGTGCCAGCAGCTTAGGCGCTAGCGGAGTCCTAGATACGCAGTATTTT. V usage is TRBV11-2 and J usage is TRBJ2-3; 7 nucleotides match TRBD2. Germline lookup yields CDR1 SGHAT and CDR2 FQNNGV. J gave up 5 bases and V 1 base, and 9 bases lay outside the gene matches. The CDR3 has 16 residues. Based on the CDR3 plus reference TRBV11-2 and TRBJ2-3, the full variable domain is EAGVAQSPRYKIIEKRQSVAFWCNPISGHATLYWYQQILGQGPKLLIQFQNNGVVDDSQLPKDRFSAERLKGVDSTLKIQPAKLEDSAVYLCASSLGASGVLDTQYFGPGTRLTVL.

This chain joins TRBV19 and TRBJ1-2; D is possibly TRBD1 (5 bases). Germline values: CDR1 LNHDA, CDR2 SQIVND (reference sequence). With 3 bases removed from V and 6 bases from J, the gap between germline ends came to 14 bases. The CDR3 extends over 14 amino acids. The CDR3 region has the DNA TGTGCCAGTAGTATGGTCCCAGGGAGGAATGGCTACACCTTC. Its protein product is CASSMVPGRNGYTF.

The rearrangement links TRBV6-5 to TRBJ1-2; 7 bases agree with TRBD1. The length of the CDR3 is 13 residues. Germline V gives CDR1 MNHEY, CDR2 SVGAGI. J gave up 8 bases and V 6 bases, and 9 bases lay outside the gene matches. The CDR3 DNA follows: TGTGCCAGCAGGCCCCAGGGGGGCTGGGGCTACACCTTC. Translating it yields CASRPQGGWGYTF.

J is TRBJ2-1 and V is TRBV4-3, with 8 nucleotides matching TRBD2. This CDR3 is 14 amino acids long. CDR1 is LGHNA and CDR2 is YSLEER in the germline V gene. Trimming at V came to 4 bases and at J to 8 bases, leaving 7 bases not matched to a gene. This CDR3 is CASSPGLVEDEQFF. In DNA form, the CDR3 reads TGCGCCAGCAGCCCGGGACTAGTCGAGGATGAGCAGTTCTTC.

This sequence joins TRBV4-3 and TRBJ2-3, with D tentatively TRBD2 (6 bases). Germline V lookup: CDR1 LGHNA, CDR2 YSLEER. The V end lost 1 base, the J end lost 11 bases, and 16 bases lay between the germline ends. The CDR3 runs to 14 residues. This CDR3 is CASSQGPGGGVQYF. CDR3 in DNA: TGCGCCAGCAGCCAAGGGCCCGGAGGAGGGGTGCAGTATTTT.

The DNA for the CDR3 is TGCGCCAGCAGCTTGGGAGGGGGCACTGGAAACACCATATATTTT. Its protein product is CASSLGGGTGNTIYF. V gene TRBV5-1 combines with J gene TRBJ1-3; 7 nucleotides match TRBD1. V shed 0 bases and J 2 bases; nucleotides not matched to a gene: 2. From germline, CDR1 is SGHRS and CDR2 YFSETQ. The CDR3 spans 15 residues. Using reference TRBV5-1 and TRBJ1-3 for the parts outside the CDR3, the full variable domain is KAGVTQTPRYLIKTRGQQVTLSCSPISGHRSVSWYQQTPGQGLQFLFEYFSETQRNKGNFPGRFSGRQFSNSRSEMNVSTLELGDSALYLCASSLGGGTGNTIYFGEGSWLTVV.

There are a few counts of this clone. The chain uses TRBV4-2 and TRBJ2-1; 11 bases line up with TRBD2. Losses at the gene ends were 4 bases for V and 5 bases for J; bases not matched to a gene: 4. Germline V gene sequence: CDR1 LGHNA, CDR2 YNFKEQ. This CDR3 is 15 amino acids long. The CDR3, as DNA: TGTGCCAGCAGCCCGGGACTAGCGGACCACAATGAGCAGTTCTTC. As protein: CASSPGLADHNEQFF.

This clone was counted only a few times. This chain joins TRBV7-8 and TRBJ2-2; TRBD2 matches at 15 bases. Trimming removed 5 bases from V and 4 bases from J; junction bases left unmatched: 8. The CDR3 covers 18 residues. Germline CDR1 SGHVS, CDR2 FQNEAQ. The CDR3 coding sequence is TGTGCCAGCAGCAAAGGACTAGCGGGGGGGCTTAGCACCGGGGAGCTGTTTTTT. It codes for CASSKGLAGGLSTGELFF.

The chain links TRBV9 to TRBJ2-7; weak D call: TRBD2 (6 bases). The CDR3 has 12 residues. The ends were cut back, 5 bases at V and 1 base at J, with 7 bases in the middle. Germline CDR1 SGDLS, CDR2 YYNGEE. CDR3 coding DNA: TGTGCCAGCAGTCGGGAGTCCTACGAGCAGTACTTC. It codes for CASSRESYEQYF.

This clone was picked up one time. J is TRBJ2-3 and V is TRBV9; weak D call: TRBD2 (6 bases). V was cut by 3 bases and J by 2 bases, with 10 bases left in between. This CDR3 has 14 residues. Germline lookup yields CDR1 SGDLS and CDR2 YYNGEE. CDR3 protein: CASSARDSTDTQYF. The DNA for the CDR3 is TGTGCCAGCAGCGCGCGGGACTCCACAGATACGCAGTATTTT.